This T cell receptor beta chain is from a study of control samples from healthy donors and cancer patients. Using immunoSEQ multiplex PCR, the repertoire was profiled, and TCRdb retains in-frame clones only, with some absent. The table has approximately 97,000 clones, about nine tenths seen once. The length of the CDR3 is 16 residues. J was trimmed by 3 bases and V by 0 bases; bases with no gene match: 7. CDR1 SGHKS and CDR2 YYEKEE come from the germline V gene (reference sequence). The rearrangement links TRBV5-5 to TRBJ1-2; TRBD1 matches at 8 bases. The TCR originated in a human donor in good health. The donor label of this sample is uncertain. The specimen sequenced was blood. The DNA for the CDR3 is TGTGCCAGCAGCTTGGCCACGGGACAGGTTTACTATGGCTACACCTTC. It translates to CASSLATGQVYYGYTF. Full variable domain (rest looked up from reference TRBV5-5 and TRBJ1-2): DAGVTQSPTHLIKTRGQQVTLRCSPISGHKSVSWYQQVLGQGPQFIFQYYEKEERGRGNFPDRFSARQFPNYSSELNVNALLLGDSALYLCASSLATGQVYYGYTFGSGTRLTVV.